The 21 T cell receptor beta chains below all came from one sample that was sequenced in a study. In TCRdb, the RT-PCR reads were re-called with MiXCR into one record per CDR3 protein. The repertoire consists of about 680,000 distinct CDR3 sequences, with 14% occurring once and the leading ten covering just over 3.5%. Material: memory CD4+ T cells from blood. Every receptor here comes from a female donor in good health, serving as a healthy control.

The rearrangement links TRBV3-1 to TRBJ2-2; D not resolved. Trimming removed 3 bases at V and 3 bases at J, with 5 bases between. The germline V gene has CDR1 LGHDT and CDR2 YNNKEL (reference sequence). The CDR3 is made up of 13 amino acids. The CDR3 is CASSQPYTGELFF. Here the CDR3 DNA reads TGTGCCAGCAGCCAGCCGTACACCGGGGAGCTGTTTTTT.

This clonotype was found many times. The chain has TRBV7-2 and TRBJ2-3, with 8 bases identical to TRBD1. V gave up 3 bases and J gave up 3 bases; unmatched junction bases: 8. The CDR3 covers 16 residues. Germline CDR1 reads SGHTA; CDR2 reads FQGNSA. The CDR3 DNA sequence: TGTGCCAGCAGCTTCACAGGGGGTAGGGGGACAGATACGCAGTATTTT. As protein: CASSFTGGRGTDTQYF.

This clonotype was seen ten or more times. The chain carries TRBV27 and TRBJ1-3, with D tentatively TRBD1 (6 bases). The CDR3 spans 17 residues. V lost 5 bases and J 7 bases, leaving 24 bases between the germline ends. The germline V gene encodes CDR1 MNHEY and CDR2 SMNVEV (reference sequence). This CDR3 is CASSPTGGGFRWNTIYF. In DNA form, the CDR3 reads TGTGCCAGCAGTCCGACGGGGGGCGGATTTAGATGGAACACCATATATTTT.

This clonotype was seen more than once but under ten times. CDR3 loop: CATSDPSLNGASYNEQFF. In nucleotides, the CDR3 is TGTGCCACCAGTGATCCCTCTTTAAACGGAGCCTCCTACAATGAGCAGTTCTTC. This chain connects TRBV24-1 to TRBJ2-1, with D hard to call. CDR3 size: 18 residues. The germline gives CDR1 KGHDR, CDR2 SFDVKD. Trimming left V 3 bases short and J 0 bases short, with 17 bases between.

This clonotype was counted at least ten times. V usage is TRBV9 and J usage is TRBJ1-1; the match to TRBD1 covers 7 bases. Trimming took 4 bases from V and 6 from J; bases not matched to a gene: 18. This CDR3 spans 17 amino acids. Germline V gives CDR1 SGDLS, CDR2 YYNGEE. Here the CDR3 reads CASSNTPTGPQGSEAFF. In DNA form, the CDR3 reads TGTGCCAGCAGCAACACCCCGACAGGGCCGCAGGGCTCTGAAGCTTTCTTT.

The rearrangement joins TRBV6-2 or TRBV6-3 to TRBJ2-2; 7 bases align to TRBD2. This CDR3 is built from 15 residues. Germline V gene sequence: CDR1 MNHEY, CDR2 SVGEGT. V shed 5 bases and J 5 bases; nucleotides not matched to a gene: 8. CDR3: CASSLKRDGTGELFF. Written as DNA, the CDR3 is TGTGCCAGCAGTCTAAAGCGGGATGGGACCGGGGAGCTGTTTTTT.

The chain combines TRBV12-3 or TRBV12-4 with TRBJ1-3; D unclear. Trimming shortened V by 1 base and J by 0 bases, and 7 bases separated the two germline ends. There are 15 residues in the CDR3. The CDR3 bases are TGTGCCAGCAGTTTAGGTGCCCACTCTGGAAACACCATATATTTT. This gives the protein CASSLGAHSGNTIYF.

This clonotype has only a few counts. The CDR3 loop is CASKTVAGESGELFF. The CDR3, as DNA: TGTGCCAGCAAAACGGTAGCGGGAGAGTCCGGGGAGCTGTTTTTT. The chain uses TRBV9 and TRBJ2-2; 9 positions agree with TRBD2. Trimming removed 6 bases from V and 6 bases from J; junction bases left unmatched: 9. The CDR3 has 15 residues. Germline CDR1 and CDR2: SGDLS and YYNGEE.

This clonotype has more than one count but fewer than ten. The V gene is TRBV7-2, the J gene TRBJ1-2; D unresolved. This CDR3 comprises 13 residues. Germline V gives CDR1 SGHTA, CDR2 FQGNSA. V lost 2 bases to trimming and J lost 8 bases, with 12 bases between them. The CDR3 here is CASSLNTGQGYTF. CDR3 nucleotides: TGTGCCAGCAGCTTAAACACCGGGCAGGGCTACACCTTC.

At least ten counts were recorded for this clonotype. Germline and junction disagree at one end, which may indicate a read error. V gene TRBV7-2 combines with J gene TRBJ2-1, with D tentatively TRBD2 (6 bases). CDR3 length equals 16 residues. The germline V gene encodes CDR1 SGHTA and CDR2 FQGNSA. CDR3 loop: CASSPLNWGDLDHVGF. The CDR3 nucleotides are TGTGCCAGCAGCCCGTTGAATTGGGGGGATCTGGACCATGTGGGGTTC.

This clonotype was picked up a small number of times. In nucleotides, the CDR3 is TGTGCCAGCAGCTTAGAAGGAGGCCCGGCGAGAGGCTACACCTTC. Amino acids: CASSLEGGPARGYTF. The chain has TRBV7-2 and TRBJ1-2; D uncertain. Germline CDR1 is SGHTA and CDR2 is FQGNSA. Trimming removed 1 base at V and 8 bases at J, with 17 bases between. The CDR3 spans 15 residues.

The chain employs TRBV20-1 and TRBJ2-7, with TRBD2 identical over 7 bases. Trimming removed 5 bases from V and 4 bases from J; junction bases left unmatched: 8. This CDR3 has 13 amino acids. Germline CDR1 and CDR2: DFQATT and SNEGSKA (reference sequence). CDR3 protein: CSAPGGNEYEQYF. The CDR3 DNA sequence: TGCAGTGCTCCGGGGGGTAACGAGTACGAGCAGTACTTC.

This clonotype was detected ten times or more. The CDR3 DNA follows: TGCAGCGTTATGACAGGGTTTGCCGAGACCCAGTACTTC. Amino acid sequence: CSVMTGFAETQYF. V is TRBV29-1 and J is TRBJ2-5; TRBD1 agrees at 7 bases. V gave up 5 bases and J gave up 5 bases; unmatched junction bases: 8. The CDR3 sequence is 13 residues long. CDR1 and CDR2 from the germline V gene are SQVTM and ANQGSEA.

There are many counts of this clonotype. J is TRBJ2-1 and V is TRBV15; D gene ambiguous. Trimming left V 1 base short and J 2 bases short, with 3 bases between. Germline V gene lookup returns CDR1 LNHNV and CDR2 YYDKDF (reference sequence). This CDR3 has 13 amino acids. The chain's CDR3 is CATSRGAYNEQFF. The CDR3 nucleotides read TGTGCCACCAGCAGAGGGGCCTACAATGAGCAGTTCTTC.

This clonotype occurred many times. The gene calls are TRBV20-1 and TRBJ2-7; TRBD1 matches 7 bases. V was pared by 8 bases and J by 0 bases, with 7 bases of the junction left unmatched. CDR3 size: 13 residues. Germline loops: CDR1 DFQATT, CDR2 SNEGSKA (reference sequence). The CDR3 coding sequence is TGCAGTCCTACAGGGGCCAACTCCTACGAGCAGTACTTC. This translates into CSPTGANSYEQYF.

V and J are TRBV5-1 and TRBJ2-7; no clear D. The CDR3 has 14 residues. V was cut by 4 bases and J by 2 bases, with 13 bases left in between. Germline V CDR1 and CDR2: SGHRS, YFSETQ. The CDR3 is CASSRIQAPYEQYF. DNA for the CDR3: TGCGCCAGCAGCCGGATCCAGGCGCCCTACGAGCAGTACTTC.

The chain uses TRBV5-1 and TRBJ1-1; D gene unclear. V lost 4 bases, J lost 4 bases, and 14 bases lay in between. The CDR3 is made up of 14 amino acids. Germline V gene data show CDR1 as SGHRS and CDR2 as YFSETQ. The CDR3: CASSPRASRTEAFF. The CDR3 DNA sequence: TGCGCCAGCAGCCCGAGGGCGTCGCGCACTGAAGCTTTCTTT.

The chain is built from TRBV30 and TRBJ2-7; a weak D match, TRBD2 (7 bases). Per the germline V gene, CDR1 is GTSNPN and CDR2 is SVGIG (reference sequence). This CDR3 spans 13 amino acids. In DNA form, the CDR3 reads TGTGCACTAGTACCCGGGGGGCGGTACGAGCAGTACTTC. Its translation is CALVPGGRYEQYF.

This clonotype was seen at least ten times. This CDR3 is CASSSINSVETQYF. As DNA, the CDR3 is TGTGCCAGCAGCTCAATAAACAGCGTAGAGACCCAGTACTTC. The chain recombines TRBV5-5 with TRBJ2-5; D remains ambiguous. The CDR3 runs 14 residues. From germline, CDR1 is SGHKS and CDR2 YYEKEE (reference sequence). Trimming took 3 bases from V and 4 from J, leaving 13 bases between them.

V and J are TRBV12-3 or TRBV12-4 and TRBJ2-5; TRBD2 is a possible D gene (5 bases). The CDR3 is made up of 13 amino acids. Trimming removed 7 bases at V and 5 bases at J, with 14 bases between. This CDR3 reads CASMKDGVETQYF. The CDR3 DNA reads TGTGCCAGCATGAAAGACGGGGTGGAGACCCAGTACTTC.

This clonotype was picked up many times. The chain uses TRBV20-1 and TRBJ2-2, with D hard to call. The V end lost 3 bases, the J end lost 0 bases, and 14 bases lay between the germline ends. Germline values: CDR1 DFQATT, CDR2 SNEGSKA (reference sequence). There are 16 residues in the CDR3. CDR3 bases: TGCAGTGCTAGCTCTTTCAGGCTCGCGAACACCGGGGAGCTGTTTTTT. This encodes CSASSFRLANTGELFF.